The entry below describes one T cell receptor beta chain. V lost 4 bases to trimming and J lost 7 bases, with 15 bases between them. Germline CDR1 reads SGHRS; CDR2 reads YFSETQ. There are 15 residues in the CDR3. This sample was taken from a study of blood T cell repertoires in COVID-19. Sequencing was performed with immunoSEQ multiplex PCR; in TCRdb, only in-frame clones are kept and a portion is missing. The data contain roughly 120,000 clones, roughly 84% of them singletons. The rearrangement links TRBV5-1 to TRBJ1-6; TRBD1 is a possible D gene (6 bases). The specimen was peripheral blood. This TCR came from a man aged 40-49 years with acute or convalescent COVID-19. The CDR3 DNA is TGCGCCAGCAGCCCTGTGGACAGTCGGAATTCACCCCTCCACTTT. This translates into CASSPVDSRNSPLHF. Full variable domain (outside the CDR3, taken from reference TRBV5-1 and TRBJ1-6): KAGVTQTPRYLIKTRGQQVTLSCSPISGHRSVSWYQQTPGQGLQFLFEYFSETQRNKGNFPGRFSGRQFSNSRSEMNVSTLELGDSALYLCASSPVDSRNSPLHFGNGTRLTVT.